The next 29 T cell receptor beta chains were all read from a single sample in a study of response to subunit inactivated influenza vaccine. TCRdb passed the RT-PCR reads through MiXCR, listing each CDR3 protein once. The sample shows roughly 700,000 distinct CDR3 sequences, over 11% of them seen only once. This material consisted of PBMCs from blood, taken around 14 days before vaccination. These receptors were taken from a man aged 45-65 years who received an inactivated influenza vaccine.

The CDR3 here is CASSLVRGAYEQYF. CDR3 nucleotides: TGTGCCAGCAGCTTAGTGCGGGGGGCCTACGAGCAGTACTTC. The chain links TRBV11-2 to TRBJ2-7; 8 nucleotides agree with TRBD2. V shed 1 base, J shed 2 bases, and the junction held 1 base outside the gene matches. The CDR3 is 14 amino acids. The germline V gene encodes CDR1 SGHAT and CDR2 FQNNGV.

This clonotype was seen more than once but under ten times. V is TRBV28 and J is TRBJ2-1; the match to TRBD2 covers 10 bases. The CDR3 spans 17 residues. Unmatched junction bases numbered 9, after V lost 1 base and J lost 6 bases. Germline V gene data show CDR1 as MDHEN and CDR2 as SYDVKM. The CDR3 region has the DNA TGTGCCAGCAGTTTATTGGCTAGCGGGAGTTTCGTCAATGAGCAGTTCTTC. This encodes CASSLLASGSFVNEQFF.

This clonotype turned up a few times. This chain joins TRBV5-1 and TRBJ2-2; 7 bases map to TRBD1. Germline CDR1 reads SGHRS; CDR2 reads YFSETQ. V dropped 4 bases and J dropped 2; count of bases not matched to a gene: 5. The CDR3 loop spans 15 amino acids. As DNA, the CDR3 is TGCGCCAGCAGCACCTACAGGGGCAACACCGGGGAGCTGTTTTTT. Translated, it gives CASSTYRGNTGELFF.

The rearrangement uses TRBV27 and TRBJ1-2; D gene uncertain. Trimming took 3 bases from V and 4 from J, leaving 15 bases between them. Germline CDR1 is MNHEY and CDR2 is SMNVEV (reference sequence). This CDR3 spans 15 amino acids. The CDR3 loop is CASSFSPPGSYGYTF. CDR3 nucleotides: TGTGCCAGCAGTTTTTCGCCACCTGGGAGCTATGGCTACACCTTC.

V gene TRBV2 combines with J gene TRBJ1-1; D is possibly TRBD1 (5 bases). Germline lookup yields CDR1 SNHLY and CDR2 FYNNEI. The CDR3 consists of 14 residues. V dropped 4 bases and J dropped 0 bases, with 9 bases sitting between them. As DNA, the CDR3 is TGTGCCAGCAGTGGGAACAGGATGAACACTGAAGCTTTCTTT. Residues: CASSGNRMNTEAFF.

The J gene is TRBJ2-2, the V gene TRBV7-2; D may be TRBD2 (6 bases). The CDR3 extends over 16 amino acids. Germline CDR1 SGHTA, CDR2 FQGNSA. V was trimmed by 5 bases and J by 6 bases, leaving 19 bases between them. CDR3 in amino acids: CASSLGAGILAGELFF. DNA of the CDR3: TGTGCCAGCAGCCTTGGCGCGGGAATCTTAGCCGGGGAGCTGTTTTTT. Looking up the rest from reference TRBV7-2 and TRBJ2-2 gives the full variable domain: GAGVSQSPSNKVTEKGKDVELRCDPISGHTALYWYRQSLGQGLEFLIYFQGNSAPDKSGLPSDRFSAERTGGSVSTLTIQRTQQEDSAVYLCASSLGAGILAGELFFGEGSRLTVL.

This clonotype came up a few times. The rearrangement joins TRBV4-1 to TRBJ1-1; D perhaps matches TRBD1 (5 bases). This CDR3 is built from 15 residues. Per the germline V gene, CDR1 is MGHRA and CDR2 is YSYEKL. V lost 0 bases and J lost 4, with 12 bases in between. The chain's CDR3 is CASSQDRGVSTEAFF. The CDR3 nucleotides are TGCGCCAGCAGCCAAGATCGAGGGGTAAGCACTGAAGCTTTCTTT.

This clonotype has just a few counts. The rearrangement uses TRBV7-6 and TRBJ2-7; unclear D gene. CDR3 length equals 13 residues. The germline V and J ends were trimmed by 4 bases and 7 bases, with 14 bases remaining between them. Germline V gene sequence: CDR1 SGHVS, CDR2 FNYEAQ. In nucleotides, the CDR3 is TGTGCCAGCAGCTATGTCCTAGGTCAAGAGCAGTACTTC. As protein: CASSYVLGQEQYF. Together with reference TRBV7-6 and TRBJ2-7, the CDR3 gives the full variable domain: GAGVSQSPRYKVTKRGQDVALRCDPISGHVSLYWYRQALGQGPEFLTYFNYEAQQDKSGLPNDRFSAERPEGSISTLTIQRTEQRDSAMYRCASSYVLGQEQYFGPGTRLTVT.

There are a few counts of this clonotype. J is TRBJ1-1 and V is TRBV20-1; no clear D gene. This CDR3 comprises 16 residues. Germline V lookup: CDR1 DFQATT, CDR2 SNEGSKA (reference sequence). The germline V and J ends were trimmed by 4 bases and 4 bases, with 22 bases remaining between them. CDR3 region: CSAKAKGGGGITEAFF. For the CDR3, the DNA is TGCAGTGCTAAGGCTAAGGGCGGAGGAGGTATCACTGAAGCTTTCTTT.

DNA of the CDR3: TGTGCCAGCAGCACTAGCGGGTTAGACTACAATGAGCAGTTCTTC. Translating gives CASSTSGLDYNEQFF. This chain connects TRBV4-2 to TRBJ2-1; 9 bases map to TRBD2. The germline V gene has CDR1 LGHNA and CDR2 YNFKEQ. The junction had 5 bases not matched to a gene; V was cut back by 5 bases and J by 3 bases. The CDR3 is made up of 15 amino acids.

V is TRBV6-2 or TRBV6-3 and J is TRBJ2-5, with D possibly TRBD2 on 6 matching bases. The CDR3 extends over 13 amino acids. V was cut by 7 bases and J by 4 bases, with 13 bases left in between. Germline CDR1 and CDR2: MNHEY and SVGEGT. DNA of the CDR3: TGTGCCAGCACTGCGGGGAACGGAGAGACCCAGTACTTC. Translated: CASTAGNGETQYF.

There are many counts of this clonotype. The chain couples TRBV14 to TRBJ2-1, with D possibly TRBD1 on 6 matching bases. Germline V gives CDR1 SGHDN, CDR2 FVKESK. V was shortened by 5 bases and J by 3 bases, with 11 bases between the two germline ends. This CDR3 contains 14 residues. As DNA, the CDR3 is TGTGCCAGCAGCGAGGGGGTGATCTACAATGAGCAGTTCTTC. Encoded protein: CASSEGVIYNEQFF.

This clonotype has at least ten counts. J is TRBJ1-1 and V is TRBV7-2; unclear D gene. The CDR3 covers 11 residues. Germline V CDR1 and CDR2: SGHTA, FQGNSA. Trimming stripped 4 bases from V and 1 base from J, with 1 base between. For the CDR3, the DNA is TGTGCCAGCAGCTGGAACACTGAAGCTTTCTTT. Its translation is CASSWNTEAFF.

CDR3 sequence (DNA): TGTGCCAGCAGCTTAGGTCGGCAGGGAATCTACGAGCAGTACTTC. Its protein product is CASSLGRQGIYEQYF. This chain uses TRBV7-2 with TRBJ2-7; TRBD1 is a possible D gene (5 bases). The CDR3 has 15 amino acids. V lost 1 base to trimming and J lost 3 bases, with 13 bases between them. Germline CDR1 is SGHTA and CDR2 is FQGNSA. Full variable domain (outside the CDR3, taken from reference TRBV7-2 and TRBJ2-7): GAGVSQSPSNKVTEKGKDVELRCDPISGHTALYWYRQSLGQGLEFLIYFQGNSAPDKSGLPSDRFSAERTGGSVSTLTIQRTQQEDSAVYLCASSLGRQGIYEQYFGPGTRLTVT.

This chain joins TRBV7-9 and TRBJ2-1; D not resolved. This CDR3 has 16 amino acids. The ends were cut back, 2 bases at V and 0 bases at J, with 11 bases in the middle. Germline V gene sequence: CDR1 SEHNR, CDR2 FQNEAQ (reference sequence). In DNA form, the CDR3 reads TGTGCCAGCAGCTTATTGAGTAGCCTCTCCTACAATGAGCAGTTCTTC. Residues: CASSLLSSLSYNEQFF. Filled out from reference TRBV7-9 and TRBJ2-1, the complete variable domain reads DTGVSQNPRHKITKRGQNVTFRCDPISEHNRLYWYRQTLGQGPEFLTYFQNEAQLEKSRLLSDRFSAERPKGSFSTLEIQRTEQGDSAMYLCASSLLSSLSYNEQFFGPGTRLTVL.

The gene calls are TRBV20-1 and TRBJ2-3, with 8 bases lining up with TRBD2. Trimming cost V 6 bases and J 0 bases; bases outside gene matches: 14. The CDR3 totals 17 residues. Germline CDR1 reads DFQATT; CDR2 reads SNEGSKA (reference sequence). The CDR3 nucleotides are TGCAGTGCCCCCGGGCGGGGGGTCGACCTGAGCACAGATACGCAGTATTTT. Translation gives CSAPGRGVDLSTDTQYF.

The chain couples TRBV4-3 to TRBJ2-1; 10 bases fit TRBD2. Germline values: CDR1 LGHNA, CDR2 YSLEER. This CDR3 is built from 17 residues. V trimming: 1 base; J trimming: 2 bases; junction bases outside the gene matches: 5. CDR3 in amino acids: CASSQVALAGTYNEQFF. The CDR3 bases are TGCGCCAGCAGCCAAGTAGCACTAGCGGGGACCTACAATGAGCAGTTCTTC.

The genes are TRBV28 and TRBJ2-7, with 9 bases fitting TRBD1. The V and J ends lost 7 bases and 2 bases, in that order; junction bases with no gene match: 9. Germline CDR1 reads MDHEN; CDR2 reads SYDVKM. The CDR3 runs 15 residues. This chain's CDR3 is CASTLTGTGTYEQYF. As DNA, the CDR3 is TGTGCCAGCACCTTAACCGGGACAGGGACCTACGAGCAGTACTTC. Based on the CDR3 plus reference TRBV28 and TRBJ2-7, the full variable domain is DVKVTQSSRYLVKRTGEKVFLECVQDMDHENMFWYRQDPGLGLRLIYFSYDVKMKEKGDIPEGYSVSREKKERFSLILESASTNQTSMYLCASTLTGTGTYEQYFGPGTRLTVT.

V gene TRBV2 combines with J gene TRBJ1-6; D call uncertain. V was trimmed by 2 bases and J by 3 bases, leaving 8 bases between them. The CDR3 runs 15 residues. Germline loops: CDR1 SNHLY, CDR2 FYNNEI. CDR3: CASSESHLYNSPLHF. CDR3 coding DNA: TGTGCCAGCAGTGAAAGCCACCTCTATAATTCACCCCTCCACTTT.

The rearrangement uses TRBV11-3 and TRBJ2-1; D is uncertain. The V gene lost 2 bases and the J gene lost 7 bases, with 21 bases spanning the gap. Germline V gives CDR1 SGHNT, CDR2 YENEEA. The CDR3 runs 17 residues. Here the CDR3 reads CASSLLSAVAGSNEQFF. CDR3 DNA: TGTGCCAGCAGCTTATTGTCGGCCGTAGCTGGTTCGAATGAGCAGTTCTTC.

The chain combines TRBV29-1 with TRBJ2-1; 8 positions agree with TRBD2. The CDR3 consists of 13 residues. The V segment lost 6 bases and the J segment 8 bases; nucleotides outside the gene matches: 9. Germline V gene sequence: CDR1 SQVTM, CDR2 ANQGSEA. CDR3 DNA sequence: TGCAGCGTCTCAGCGGGAGTGATCCATGAGCAGTTCTTC. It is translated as CSVSAGVIHEQFF.

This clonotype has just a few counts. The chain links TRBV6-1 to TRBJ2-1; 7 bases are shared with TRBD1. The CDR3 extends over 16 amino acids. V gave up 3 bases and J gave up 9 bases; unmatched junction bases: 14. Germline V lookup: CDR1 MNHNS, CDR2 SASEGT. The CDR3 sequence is CASSETGSLRSSEQFF. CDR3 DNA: TGTGCCAGCAGTGAGACAGGGAGTCTACGGTCTTCTGAGCAGTTCTTC.

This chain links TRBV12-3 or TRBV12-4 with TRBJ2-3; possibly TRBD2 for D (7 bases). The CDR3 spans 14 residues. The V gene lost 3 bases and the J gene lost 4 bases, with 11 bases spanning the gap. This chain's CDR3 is CASSLGGAPDTQYF. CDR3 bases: TGTGCCAGCAGTTTGGGGGGGGCACCAGATACGCAGTATTTT.

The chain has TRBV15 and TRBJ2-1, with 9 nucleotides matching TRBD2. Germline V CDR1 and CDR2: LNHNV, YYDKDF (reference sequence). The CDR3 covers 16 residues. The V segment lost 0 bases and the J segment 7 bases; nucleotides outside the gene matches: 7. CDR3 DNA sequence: TGTGCCACCAGCAGAGAGCTAGCGGGGACCATAAATGAGCAGTTCTTC. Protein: CATSRELAGTINEQFF.

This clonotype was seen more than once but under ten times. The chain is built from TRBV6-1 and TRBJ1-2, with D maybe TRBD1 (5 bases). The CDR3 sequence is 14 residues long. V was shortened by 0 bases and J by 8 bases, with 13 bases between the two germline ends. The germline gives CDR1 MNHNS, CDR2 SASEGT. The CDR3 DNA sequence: TGTGCCAGCAGTGAAGCGCGGGGGGTAGGGGGCTACACCTTC. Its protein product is CASSEARGVGGYTF.

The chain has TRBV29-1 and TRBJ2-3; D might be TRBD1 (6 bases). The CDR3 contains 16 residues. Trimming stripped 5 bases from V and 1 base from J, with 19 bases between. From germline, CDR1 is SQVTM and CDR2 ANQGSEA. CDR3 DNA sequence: TGCAGCGTTCGGACAACAGGGAGTGGGGGCACAGATACGCAGTATTTT. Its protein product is CSVRTTGSGGTDTQYF.

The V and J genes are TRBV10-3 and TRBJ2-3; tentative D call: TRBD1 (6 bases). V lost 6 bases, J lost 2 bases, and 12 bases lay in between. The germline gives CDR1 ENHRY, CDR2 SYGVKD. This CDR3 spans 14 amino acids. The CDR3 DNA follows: TGTGCCATCAGAGGGGGTACGGACACAGATACGCAGTATTTT. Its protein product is CAIRGGTDTDTQYF.

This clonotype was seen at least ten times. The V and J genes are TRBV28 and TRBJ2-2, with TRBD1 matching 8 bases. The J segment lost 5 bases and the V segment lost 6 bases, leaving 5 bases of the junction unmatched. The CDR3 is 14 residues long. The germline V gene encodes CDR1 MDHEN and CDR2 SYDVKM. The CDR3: CASSLTGATGELFF. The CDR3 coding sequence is TGTGCCAGCAGCTTGACAGGGGCGACCGGGGAGCTGTTTTTT.

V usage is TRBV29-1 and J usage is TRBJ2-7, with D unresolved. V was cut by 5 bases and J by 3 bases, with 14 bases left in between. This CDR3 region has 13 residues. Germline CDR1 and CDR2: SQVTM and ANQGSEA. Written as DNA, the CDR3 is TGCAGCGTTTCCAGCCCTGGGGACTACGAGCAGTACTTC. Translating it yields CSVSSPGDYEQYF.